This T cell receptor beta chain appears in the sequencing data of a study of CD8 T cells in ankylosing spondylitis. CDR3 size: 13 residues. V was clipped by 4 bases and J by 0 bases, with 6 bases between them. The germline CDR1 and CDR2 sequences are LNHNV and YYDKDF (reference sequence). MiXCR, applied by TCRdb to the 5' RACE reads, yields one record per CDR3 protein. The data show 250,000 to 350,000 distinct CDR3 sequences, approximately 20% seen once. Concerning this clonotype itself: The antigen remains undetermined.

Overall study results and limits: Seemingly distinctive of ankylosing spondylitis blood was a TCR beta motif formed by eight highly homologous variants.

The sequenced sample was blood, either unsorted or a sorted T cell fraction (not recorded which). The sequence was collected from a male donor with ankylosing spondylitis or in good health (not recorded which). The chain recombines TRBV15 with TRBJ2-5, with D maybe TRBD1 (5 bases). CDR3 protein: CATSKGYQETQYF. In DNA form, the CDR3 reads TGTGCCACCAGCAAGGGGTACCAAGAGACCCAGTACTTC.